This entry lists 16 T cell receptor beta chains sequenced from one sample in a study of cytomegalovirus exposure and HLA in healthy donors. Researchers ran the PCR with 60 Vbeta and 13 Jbeta primers. Generated by immunoSEQ multiplex PCR, the TCRdb table keeps only in-frame clones and is missing some. The repertoire holds roughly 250,000 clones, with under 80% as singletons. Sequencing input: PBMCs. The receptors were gathered from a female donor in good health and CMV-seronegative.

CDR3 sequence reads: CASSVDRLADEQYF. The CDR3 DNA reads TGTGCCAGCAGCGTAGACCGTTTAGCGGACGAGCAGTACTTC. The chain is built from TRBV9 and TRBJ2-7; D may be TRBD2 (6 bases). CDR1 and CDR2 from the germline V gene are SGDLS and YYNGEE. This CDR3 has 14 residues. The V gene lost 0 bases and the J gene lost 5 bases, with 12 bases spanning the gap.

The chain combines TRBV2 with TRBJ2-5; 9 positions match TRBD1. J gave up 2 bases and V 4 bases, and 11 bases lay outside the gene matches. CDR3 size: 17 residues. Germline V gene lookup returns CDR1 SNHLY and CDR2 FYNNEI. This CDR3 reads CASSVGTGLLIQETQYF. CDR3 coding DNA: TGTGCCAGCAGTGTGGGGACAGGGCTCCTTATTCAAGAGACCCAGTACTTC.

CDR3 DNA: TGCGCCAGCAACTTTGATGTGGGCAGCCCCTATGAAGCTTTCTTT. Its translation is CASNFDVGSPYEAFF. This chain joins TRBV5-1 and TRBJ1-1; D remains ambiguous. This CDR3 contains 15 residues. The V gene lost 6 bases and the J gene lost 7 bases, with 22 bases spanning the gap. The germline V gene has CDR1 SGHRS and CDR2 YFSETQ.

The sample holds a few counts of this clone. The chain recombines TRBV12-5 with TRBJ1-1; possible D gene TRBD1, 5 bases. The germline V gene has CDR1 LGHNT and CDR2 FRNRAP. The CDR3 is 17 amino acids. V lost 0 bases and J lost 1, with 15 bases in between. This CDR3 reads CASGLVVTRGGNTEAFF. In DNA, the CDR3 is TGTGCTAGTGGTTTGGTGGTGACAAGGGGAGGGAACACTGAAGCTTTCTTT. The entire variable domain, with the rest obtained from reference TRBV12-5 and TRBJ1-1, is as follows: DARVTQTPRHKVTEMGQEVTMRCQPILGHNTVFWYRQTMMQGLELLAYFRNRAPLDDSGMPKDRFSAEMPDATLATLKIQPSEPRDSAVYFCASGLVVTRGGNTEAFFGQGTRLTVV.

Remarks on this clone: An end of the junction does not agree with germline; a read error may underlie this. This chain uses TRBV7-9 with TRBJ1-1, with D possibly matching TRBD1 (5 bases). CDR1 and CDR2 (germline): SEHNR, FQNEAQ (reference sequence). CDR3 size: 12 residues. The CDR3 nucleotides are TGTTCCAGCAGCCTCCGGGGGACTGAAGCTTTCTTT. Translating it yields CSSSLRGTEAFF.

This clone was counted a few times. The rearrangement uses TRBV13 and TRBJ2-5, with a weak D call TRBD2 (6 bases). Trimming pared 2 bases from V and 4 bases from J, leaving 11 bases between. CDR1 and CDR2 (germline): PRHDT, FYEKMQ (reference sequence). The CDR3 totals 14 residues. The CDR3 is CASSLMEGPETQYF. The CDR3 DNA reads TGTGCCAGCAGCTTAATGGAGGGGCCAGAGACCCAGTACTTC.

The chain couples TRBV5-4 to TRBJ2-7; 9 bases fit TRBD1. CDR1 and CDR2 from the germline V gene are SGHNT and YYREEE (reference sequence). The J segment lost 5 bases and the V segment lost 3 bases, leaving 6 bases of the junction unmatched. The CDR3 has 14 residues. Here the CDR3 reads CASSSGQGSHEQYF. The CDR3 bases are TGTGCCAGCAGCTCGGGACAGGGATCCCACGAGCAGTACTTC.

Note on this clone: A read error may account for a junction end that differs from germline. CDR3 bases: TGTGCCAGCAGCCTAGACAAGACAGGCCGGGGCGTCGGTTACGAGCAGTACTTC. This encodes CASSLDKTGRGVGYEQYF. The V gene is TRBV11-3, the J gene TRBJ2-7; D is perhaps TRBD1 (6 bases). The germline V gene has CDR1 SGHNT and CDR2 YENEEA. The CDR3 consists of 18 residues. Full variable domain (rest looked up from reference TRBV11-3 and TRBJ2-7): EAGVVQSPRYKIIEKKQPVAFWCNPISGHNTLYWYLQNLGQGPELLIRYENEEAVDDSQLPKDRFSAERLKGVDSTLKIQPAELGDSAVYLCASSLDKTGRGVGYEQYFGPGTRLTVT.

The chain has TRBV28 and TRBJ2-7; TRBD2 matches 7 bases. This CDR3 contains 14 residues. Germline V CDR1 and CDR2: MDHEN, SYDVKM. V lost 3 bases to trimming and J lost 3 bases; unmatched junction nucleotides: 5. CDR3 sequence (DNA): TGTGCCAGCAGTTTCACCGGGGGGAGCTACGAGCAGTACTTC. Translation: CASSFTGGSYEQYF.

V is TRBV27 and J is TRBJ2-2; 15 nucleotides match TRBD2. From germline, CDR1 is MNHEY and CDR2 SMNVEV (reference sequence). CDR3 length equals 17 residues. V trimming: 6 bases; J trimming: 7 bases; junction bases outside the gene matches: 9. CDR3 sequence (DNA): TGTGCCAGCAGACCCGGGACTAGCGGGAGGTTAGGCGGGGAGCTGTTTTTT. This sequence encodes CASRPGTSGRLGGELFF.

The V gene is TRBV5-1, the J gene TRBJ1-2; weak D call: TRBD1 (6 bases). V dropped 2 bases and J dropped 6 bases, with 17 bases sitting between them. The CDR3 sequence is 15 residues long. From germline, CDR1 is SGHRS and CDR2 YFSETQ. CDR3 protein: CASSLDTPGGDGYTF. In DNA, the CDR3 is TGCGCCAGCAGCTTAGACACGCCGGGGGGCGATGGCTACACCTTC.

The chain combines TRBV15 with TRBJ2-1, with 11 bases matching TRBD2. The CDR3 length is 14 residues. J was trimmed by 7 bases and V by 5 bases; bases with no gene match: 4. Germline CDR1 LNHNV, CDR2 YYDKDF (reference sequence). The CDR3 nucleotides read TGTGCCACCAGCTTTCGGACTAGCGGGAATGAGCAGTTCTTC. Residues: CATSFRTSGNEQFF. The entire variable domain, with the rest obtained from reference TRBV15 and TRBJ2-1, is as follows: DAMVIQNPRYQVTQFGKPVTLSCSQTLNHNVMYWYQQKSSQAPKLLFHYYDKDFNNEADTPDNFQSRRPNTSFCFLDIRSPGLGDTAMYLCATSFRTSGNEQFFGPGTRLTVL.

The chain recombines TRBV7-9 with TRBJ2-1; 9 nucleotides align to TRBD2. V lost 2 bases to trimming and J lost 7 bases; unmatched junction nucleotides: 6. The germline V gene has CDR1 SEHNR and CDR2 FQNEAQ (reference sequence). The CDR3 consists of 15 residues. CDR3 in DNA: TGTGCCAGCAGCTTATTTGCGGGAGGGGTGAATGAGCAGTTCTTC. Encoded protein: CASSLFAGGVNEQFF.

This clone was seen a few times. The CDR3 coding sequence is TGTGCCAGCAGGAAAATAGCGGGAGGGCCTTTTAATGAGCAGTTCTTC. Protein: CASRKIAGGPFNEQFF. The chain carries TRBV11-2 and TRBJ2-1; 11 bases fit TRBD2. The CDR3 covers 16 residues. The germline CDR1 and CDR2 sequences are SGHAT and FQNNGV. V trimming: 6 bases; J trimming: 7 bases; junction bases outside the gene matches: 11.

This clone was counted a few times. The V and J genes are TRBV6-6 and TRBJ1-2; D gene unclear. Germline V lookup: CDR1 MNHNY, CDR2 SVGAGI (reference sequence). Trimming removed 5 bases at V and 8 bases at J, with 9 bases between. This CDR3 has 11 residues. CDR3 in amino acids: CASSTEGGYTF. Written as DNA, the CDR3 is TGTGCCAGCAGTACGGAGGGAGGCTACACCTTC.

The chain couples TRBV28 to TRBJ1-2; possibly TRBD1 for D (6 bases). In germline, CDR1 is MDHEN, CDR2 SYDVKM. V lost 3 bases and J lost 4, with 15 bases in between. The CDR3 runs to 15 residues. CDR3 sequence reads: CASSFPRGGFYGYTF. In nucleotides, the CDR3 is TGTGCCAGCAGTTTCCCAAGGGGGGGATTCTATGGCTACACCTTC.